Below, one T cell receptor beta chain is given with its context. This clonotype was seen repeatedly, ten times or more. The antigen it recognizes is unknown. No much larger clone exists at a distance of one base, and base qualities are not known. For sequencing, an Illumina HiSeq 1500 was employed. Starting from the raw public reads, TCRdb applied fastp trimming at Q25, assembled clones with MiXCR and retained in-frame beta chains. Merged by CDR3 protein, the rows form single entries marked with the most common genes and DNA. For this sample there are under 250,000 distinct CDR3 sequences; approximately 6.7% appear just once. The ten top clones hold about 6.3% of the sample. The sample belongs to a study of T cell repertoires in cytomegalovirus infection (dated by TCRdb to about 2019). Describing the broader study: The HLA type of each donor mattered for the analysis, because public TCR beta signatures pointed to carriage of CMV infection along with the matching HLA type. Findings and caveats that apply to the study as a whole: Cumulative frequency of public TCR beta family members discriminated carriers of CMV infection plus the relevant HLA type in this cohort and an independent 352-donor cohort. The ex vivo response was dominated by HLA-C-restricted CMV-specific TCR beta clonotypes, and the single most frequent clonotype in two of eight donors was supplied by these HLA-C-restricted clonotypes.

From the germline V gene, CDR1 is SGHVS and CDR2 is FNYEAQ. Including cysteine and phenylalanine, the CDR3 has 13 amino acids. The sequence is cut down to CDR3 DNA, 39 bases in frame from base 1. The germline ends are 7 bases apart after V is trimmed by 4 bases and J by 0 bases. The chain uses TRBV7-6 and TRBJ2-7, with the D gene call left open. Material for sequencing was PBMCs. The sequence was collected from a human donor in good health (CMV status not recorded). Some clones in this sample may be carry-over from other donors' samples. The DNA sequence is as follows: TGTGCCAGCAGCTATGAAAGCTCCTACGAGCAGTACTTC. Its coded protein is CASSYESSYEQYF.